The clone carrying this TCR beta chain was recorded a few times. Its cognate antigen is unknown. TCRdb reprocessed the RT-PCR reads with MiXCR, giving one entry per CDR3 protein. Of more than 550,000 distinct CDR3 sequences in the sample, approximately 10% were seen once. These data are taken from a study of response to subunit inactivated influenza vaccine. Whole-study results and caveats: There was a suggestion from the authors that each seasonal influenza vaccination recruits few new T cells.

Trimming shortened V by 7 bases and J by 7 bases, and 9 bases separated the two germline ends. CDR1 SQVTM and CDR2 ANQGSEA come from the germline V gene. The CDR3 spans 10 residues. The receptor comes from a man aged 50-60 years who received an inactivated influenza vaccine. The chain recombines TRBV29-1 with TRBJ2-3; perhaps TRBD2 as D (5 bases). This specimen consisted of PBMCs from blood, obtained on the day of vaccination. The DNA of the CDR3 is TGCAGCGGGGGAGAGAATACGCAGTATTTT. It is translated as CSGGENTQYF.